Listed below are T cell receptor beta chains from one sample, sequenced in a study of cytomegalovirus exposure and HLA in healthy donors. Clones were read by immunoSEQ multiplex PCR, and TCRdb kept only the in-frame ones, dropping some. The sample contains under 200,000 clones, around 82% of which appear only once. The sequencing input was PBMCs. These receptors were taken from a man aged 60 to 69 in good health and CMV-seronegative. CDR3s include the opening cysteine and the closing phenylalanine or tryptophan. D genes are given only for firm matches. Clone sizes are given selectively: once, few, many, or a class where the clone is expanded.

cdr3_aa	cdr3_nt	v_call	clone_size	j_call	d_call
CASTRLASYEQYF	TGTGCCAGCACCCGACTAGCGTCCTACGAGCAGTACTTC	TRBV6-1	NA	TRBJ2-7	TRBD2
CASRTGRNTGELFF	TGTGCCAGCAGGACAGGGAGGAACACCGGGGAGCTGTTTTTT	TRBV2	NA	TRBJ2-2	TRBD1
CASSPRAELAKNIQYF	TGTGCCAGCAGCCCCAGGGCGGAACTAGCCAAAAACATTCAGTACTTC	TRBV14	NA	TRBJ2-4	NA
CASSTGKDSPLHF	TGTGCCAGTAGCACAGGGAAGGACTCACCCCTCCACTTT	TRBV19	few	TRBJ1-6	NA
CAISDSRQGRETQYF	TGTGCCATCAGTGACTCCCGACAGGGACGGGAGACCCAGTACTTC	TRBV10-3	NA	TRBJ2-5	TRBD1
CASSLGDRRYEQYF	TGTGCCAGCAGCTTGGGGGACAGGAGGTACGAGCAGTACTTC	TRBV5-8	NA	TRBJ2-7	TRBD1
CASTLRTSGPNNEQFF	TGTGCCAGCACCCTTCGGACTAGCGGCCCCAACAATGAGCAGTTCTTC	TRBV5-4	NA	TRBJ2-1	TRBD2
CASSLNSQETQYF	TGTGCCAGCAGTTTAAACAGCCAAGAGACCCAGTACTTC	TRBV28	NA	TRBJ2-5	NA
CASSLEEQTTEAFF	TGCGCCAGCAGCTTGGAGGAGCAGACCACTGAAGCTTTCTTT	TRBV5-1	NA	TRBJ1-1	NA
CASTRHRVQRGQETQYF	TGTGCCAGCACCAGACATCGAGTGCAACGTGGGCAAGAGACCCAGTACTTC	TRBV28	NA	TRBJ2-5	NA
CAWSVKGGNQPQHF	TGTGCCTGGAGTGTAAAGGGGGGGAATCAGCCCCAGCATTTT	TRBV30	NA	TRBJ1-5	NA
CASSRQYSNQPQHF	TGTGCCAGTAGTAGACAGTATAGCAATCAGCCCCAGCATTTT	TRBV19	once	TRBJ1-5	NA